Following are 26 T cell receptor beta chains from one sample sequenced in a study of cytomegalovirus exposure and HLA in healthy donors. The PCR contained 60 Vbeta and 13 Jbeta primers. This table comes from immunoSEQ multiplex PCR, and its TCRdb copy is limited to in-frame clones, with some not included. The table has tens of thousands of clones, more than 75% seen once. What was sequenced was PBMCs. All receptors derive from a woman between 45 and 65 years old in good health and CMV-seropositive.

This sequence joins TRBV19 and TRBJ1-1, with 9 bases identical to TRBD1. CDR3 size: 17 residues. The V gene's germline CDR1 is LNHDA and CDR2 SQIVND (reference sequence). V lost 6 bases, J lost 1 base, and 12 bases stayed unmatched. CDR3 in DNA: TGTGCCAGTAGATCCGTCCCGGGACAGGGAACGAACACTGAAGCTTTCTTT. Translating gives CASRSVPGQGTNTEAFF.

This clone appeared a few times. The chain couples TRBV7-3 to TRBJ2-1, with 10 nucleotides matching TRBD2. This CDR3 region has 16 residues. J lost 8 bases, V lost 5 bases, and 12 bases had no gene match. Germline CDR1 SGHTA, CDR2 FQGTGA. The DNA for the CDR3 is TGTGCCAGCAGCACAGGACTAGCGGTCCCTGCTGATGAGCAGTTCTTC. Its translation is CASSTGLAVPADEQFF.

J is TRBJ2-7 and V is TRBV27, with D perhaps TRBD1 (6 bases). Germline values: CDR1 MNHEY, CDR2 SMNVEV (reference sequence). CDR3 length equals 14 residues. V gave up 6 bases and J gave up 2 bases, with 14 bases separating them. CDR3 protein: CASRQGGSAYEQYF. CDR3 in DNA: TGTGCCAGCAGGCAAGGGGGATCCGCCTACGAGCAGTACTTC.

Comment on this clone: This sample includes further DNA sequences coding for the same CDR3. The CDR3 DNA reads TGCGCCAGCAGCTTGGTGGCAGGGGGCCAAGAGACCCAGTACTTC. It specifies CASSLVAGGQETQYF. The V and J genes are TRBV5-1 and TRBJ2-5; 7 positions agree with TRBD1. The CDR3 is made up of 15 amino acids. The V gene's germline CDR1 is SGHRS and CDR2 YFSETQ. V was clipped by 0 bases and J by 1 base; unmatched bases: 3.

The J gene is TRBJ1-2, the V gene TRBV5-1, with TRBD1 as a possible D gene (5 bases). Trimming removed 0 bases at V and 5 bases at J, with 11 bases between. The CDR3 sequence is 14 residues long. The germline V gene encodes CDR1 SGHRS and CDR2 YFSETQ. The CDR3 DNA reads TGCGCCAGCAGCTTGGGCAGGGCAACATATGGCTACACCTTC. This sequence encodes CASSLGRATYGYTF.

The sample holds a few counts of this clone. The chain has TRBV10-3 and TRBJ2-5, with 7 bases that match TRBD2. The J call is doubtful: the DNA matches TRBJ2-7 better. CDR1 is ENHRY and CDR2 is SYGVKD in the germline V gene. The CDR3 has 12 residues. The DNA of the CDR3 is TGTGCCTCCCACGGGGGGACCTACGAGCAGTACTTC. It codes for CASHGGTYEQYF.

The chain links TRBV5-5 to TRBJ1-2, with D maybe TRBD1 (5 bases). Germline CDR1 is SGHKS and CDR2 is YYEKEE (reference sequence). CDR3 length: 15 residues. V gave up 4 bases and J gave up 2 bases, with 15 bases separating them. CDR3 nucleotide sequence: TGTGCCAGCAGCCTCGGAGGGGTCAGAAACTATGGCTACACCTTC. It translates to CASSLGGVRNYGYTF.

This clone was seen more than once but under ten times. The rearrangement uses TRBV11-2 and TRBJ1-5, with unresolved D. Per germline, CDR1 SGHAT and CDR2 FQNNGV. The ends were cut back, 7 bases at V and 4 bases at J, with 17 bases in the middle. This CDR3 has 15 amino acids. CDR3 sequence: CASTLAPGINQPQHF. CDR3 in DNA: TGTGCCAGCACCCTCGCTCCAGGTATAAATCAGCCCCAGCATTTT.

CDR3 in amino acids: CASSTTGTSVHNEQFF. The CDR3 coding sequence is TGTGCCAGCAGTACTACCGGGACTAGCGTGCACAATGAGCAGTTCTTC. The chain couples TRBV27 to TRBJ2-1, with TRBD2 identical over 10 bases. Germline V CDR1 and CDR2: MNHEY, SMNVEV (reference sequence). The CDR3 totals 16 residues. Germline trimming cut 5 bases from V and 5 bases from J; bases unmatched to any gene: 9.

The chain recombines TRBV5-1 with TRBJ2-1; 13 positions match TRBD2. J lost 0 bases, V lost 5 bases, and 14 bases had no gene match. This CDR3 is 20 amino acids long. CDR1 is SGHRS and CDR2 is YFSETQ in the germline V gene. As DNA, the CDR3 is TGCGCCAGCAGTGCTCCAGGACTAGCGGGAGAAAGGAGCTCCTACAATGAGCAGTTCTTC. It codes for CASSAPGLAGERSSYNEQFF.

The chain joins TRBV18 to TRBJ2-3; 7 nucleotides line up with TRBD1. This CDR3 has 13 residues. Germline values: CDR1 KGHSH, CDR2 LQKENI. The junction had 1 base not matched to a gene; V was cut back by 3 bases and J by 4 bases. The CDR3 nucleotides read TGTGCCAGCTCACCCCAGGGGGCAGATACGCAGTATTTT. The encoded protein is CASSPQGADTQYF.

This chain uses TRBV5-6 with TRBJ2-7, with D perhaps TRBD1 (5 bases). Germline V gene sequence: CDR1 SGHDT, CDR2 YYEEEE. The CDR3 has 13 amino acids. V was trimmed by 4 bases and J by 1 base, leaving 9 bases between them. CDR3 in DNA: TGTGCCAGCAGCCTGACAGTTTCCTACGAGCAGTACGTC. Its protein is CASSLTVSYEQYV.

Judged by abundance, this clone is medium-sized. The chain has TRBV30 and TRBJ2-6; 7 bases align to TRBD1. The germline gives CDR1 GTSNPN, CDR2 SVGIG (reference sequence). V lost 1 base to trimming and J lost 0 bases; unmatched junction nucleotides: 6. CDR3 length: 17 residues. The CDR3 protein is CAWSGQGSYSGANVLTF. CDR3 coding DNA: TGTGCCTGGAGTGGACAGGGTAGCTACTCTGGGGCCAACGTCCTGACTTTC.

The rearrangement uses TRBV6-5 and TRBJ1-1, with D perhaps TRBD1 (5 bases). The CDR3 covers 14 residues. Between the trimmed V and J ends, which lost 2 bases and 1 base, there was a span of 8 bases. Germline CDR1 reads MNHEY; CDR2 reads SVGAGI. The CDR3 reads CASSYDSKNTEAFF. Written as DNA, the CDR3 is TGTGCCAGCAGTTACGACAGTAAGAACACTGAAGCTTTCTTT.

As to this clone: The sample contains more than one DNA sequence encoding this CDR3. The chain recombines TRBV9 with TRBJ2-3; 8 bases agree with TRBD1. J lost 1 base, V lost 3 bases, and 7 bases had no gene match. The germline V gene encodes CDR1 SGDLS and CDR2 YYNGEE. The CDR3 has 16 residues. The CDR3 DNA reads as TGTGCCAGCAGCGCACAGGGGGGCGGTGGCACAGATACGCAGTATTTT. Protein: CASSAQGGGGTDTQYF.

The rearrangement links TRBV5-4 to TRBJ2-4; perhaps TRBD1 as D (5 bases). CDR1 is SGHNT, CDR2 YYREEE, per germline (reference sequence). Trimming took off 3 bases at V and 5 bases at J, with 9 bases between the two ends. The CDR3 runs to 13 residues. CDR3 sequence reads: CASSSDSQNIQYF. The CDR3 nucleotides are TGTGCCAGCAGCTCCGACAGCCAAAACATTCAGTACTTC.

This clone has just a few counts. The CDR3 region has the DNA TGCGCCAGCAGCCAGGCACAGGGATACACAGATACGCAGTATTTT. It codes for CASSQAQGYTDTQYF. The genes are TRBV5-1 and TRBJ2-3, with a weak D call TRBD1 (6 bases). V lost 4 bases and J 2 bases, leaving 14 bases between the germline ends. Germline V gives CDR1 SGHRS, CDR2 YFSETQ. The CDR3 runs to 15 residues.

The J gene is TRBJ2-3, the V gene TRBV18; no firm D call. This CDR3 has 13 residues. V gave up 1 base and J gave up 5 bases, with 7 bases separating them. Germline CDR1 is KGHSH and CDR2 is LQKENI. CDR3 coding DNA: TGTGCCAGCTCACCACAGCCTAAAGATACGCAGTATTTT. This gives the protein CASSPQPKDTQYF.

The chain uses TRBV7-9 and TRBJ2-5; no definite D call. Germline-derived CDR1 and CDR2 are SEHNR and FQNEAQ (reference sequence). This CDR3 region has 15 residues. The ends were cut back, 5 bases at V and 3 bases at J, with 16 bases in the middle. CDR3 protein: CASSPPSRLKETQYF. CDR3 nucleotide sequence: TGTGCCAGCAGCCCCCCGTCCAGGTTAAAAGAGACCCAGTACTTC.

The genes are TRBV29-1 and TRBJ2-7; TRBD2 agrees at 12 bases. The ends lost 7 bases at V and 3 bases at J; junction bases unmatched: 4. Germline V gene data show CDR1 as SQVTM and CDR2 as ANQGSEA. This CDR3 contains 13 residues. Here the CDR3 reads CSALTSGSYEQYV. The CDR3, as DNA: TGCAGCGCTTTGACTAGCGGGAGCTACGAGCAGTACGTC.

J is TRBJ2-5 and V is TRBV7-9, with D perhaps TRBD1 (6 bases). The germline V gene encodes CDR1 SEHNR and CDR2 FQNEAQ (reference sequence). The CDR3 is 12 amino acids. The V end was cut by 5 bases, the J end by 4 bases, with 8 bases between. The CDR3 loop is CASSPTGETQYF. The CDR3 DNA reads TGTGCCAGCAGCCCGACAGGAGAGACCCAGTACTTC. Complete variable domain (other parts from reference TRBV7-9 and TRBJ2-5): DTGVSQNPRHKITKRGQNVTFRCDPISEHNRLYWYRQTLGQGPEFLTYFQNEAQLEKSRLLSDRFSAERPKGSFSTLEIQRTEQGDSAMYLCASSPTGETQYFGPGTRLLVL.

V gene TRBV6-1 combines with J gene TRBJ1-2; 11 positions agree with TRBD1. This CDR3 is 15 amino acids long. Per the germline V gene, CDR1 is MNHNS and CDR2 is SASEGT. V lost 1 base, J lost 5 bases, and 3 bases stayed unmatched. In DNA form, the CDR3 reads TGTGCCAGCAGTGAAGGGGACAGGGGGGCATATGGCTACACCTTC. Translation gives CASSEGDRGAYGYTF.

The V gene is TRBV9, the J gene TRBJ2-5; 7 positions match TRBD2. Trimming cost V 4 bases and J 5 bases; bases outside gene matches: 11. The CDR3 contains 15 residues. Germline V gene data show CDR1 as SGDLS and CDR2 as YYNGEE. The CDR3: CASSPGTTAMETQYF. The CDR3 DNA reads as TGTGCCAGCAGCCCCGGGACTACAGCCATGGAGACCCAGTACTTC.

This clone came up once. This rearrangement joins TRBV14 to TRBJ1-4; no firm D call. Per germline, CDR1 SGHDN and CDR2 FVKESK. V was pared by 3 bases and J by 7 bases, with 12 bases between. The length of the CDR3 is 14 residues. The CDR3 DNA sequence: TGTGCCAGCAGCCAGCAGCGGGAGGGTGAAAAACTGTTTTTT. This codes for CASSQQREGEKLFF.

The chain carries TRBV6-4 and TRBJ2-2; 13 bases are shared with TRBD2. In germline, CDR1 is MRHNA, CDR2 SNTAGT. The CDR3 is 19 residues long. V shed 6 bases and J 7 bases; nucleotides not matched to a gene: 17. The CDR3 protein is CASSGSGLAGRRYIGELFF. The CDR3 coding sequence is TGTGCCAGCAGCGGTTCGGGACTAGCGGGACGAAGATACATCGGGGAGCTGTTTTTT.

The rearrangement joins TRBV28 to TRBJ2-1; 9 positions match TRBD2. Germline-derived CDR1 and CDR2 are MDHEN and SYDVKM. The CDR3 is made up of 19 amino acids. V dropped 3 bases and J dropped 0; count of bases not matched to a gene: 12. The CDR3 DNA follows: TGTGCCAGCAGTTTTCTTGGGGGGCTAGCGGGGAGCTCCTACAATGAGCAGTTCTTC. Translating it yields CASSFLGGLAGSSYNEQFF. Drawing the rest from reference TRBV28 and TRBJ2-1, the complete variable domain is DVKVTQSSRYLVKRTGEKVFLECVQDMDHENMFWYRQDPGLGLRLIYFSYDVKMKEKGDIPEGYSVSREKKERFSLILESASTNQTSMYLCASSFLGGLAGSSYNEQFFGPGTRLTVL.